The text below deals with one T cell receptor beta chain. In the original analysis: Reference gene primer amplification in the assay estimated nucleated cell counts. Assay used: immunoSEQ multiplex PCR; TCRdb lists only in-frame clones, some missing. The V and J calls and the clone size are those of that table, but D and trimming were determined from the DNA. The data hold a few hundred thousand clones, with more than 70% observed a single time. The data belong to a study of blood T cell repertoires in COVID-19. The CDR3 loop spans 16 amino acids. Unmatched junction bases numbered 6, after V lost 5 bases and J lost 4 bases. Germline values: CDR1 MDHEN, CDR2 SYDVKM.

Sequencing was done on a sample of PBMCs or T cells enriched from blood (not recorded which). The chain carries TRBV28 and TRBJ1-6, with TRBD1 matching over 9 bases. This sequence originates from a woman aged 40 to 50 with acute COVID-19. The DNA for the CDR3 is TGTGCCAGCAGTGACACAGGGGGCAATTATAATTCACCCCTCCACTTT. Translated, it gives CASSDTGGNYNSPLHF.